The 10 T cell receptor beta chains presented below share a single source sample, sequenced in a study of T-cell memory formation after mild COVID-19. TCRdb reprocessed the 5' RACE reads with MiXCR, giving one entry per CDR3 protein. Of hundreds of thousands of distinct CDR3 sequences in the sample, roughly 22% were seen once. The sample consisted of PBMCs or a T cell subset sorted from them (not recorded which). These receptors all stem from an adult woman who had mild COVID-19 (a few samples of this study predate the infection). Cell type and time point are not known.

This clonotype showed up just a few times. The chain combines TRBV5-5 with TRBJ1-4; D remains unclear. V lost 4 bases and J lost 7, with 14 bases in between. There are 14 residues in the CDR3. Germline V gene sequence: CDR1 SGHKS, CDR2 YYEKEE (reference sequence). The CDR3 sequence: CASSPTTPSEKLFF. CDR3 DNA: TGTGCCAGCAGCCCAACTACTCCTTCTGAAAAACTGTTTTTT.

This clonotype was recorded many times. V gene TRBV5-1 combines with J gene TRBJ2-3; unclear D gene. Trimming cost V 0 bases and J 0 bases, with 8 bases left between them. There are 15 residues in the CDR3. Germline V gene sequence: CDR1 SGHRS, CDR2 YFSETQ. The CDR3 loop is CASSLAAVSTDTQYF. CDR3 nucleotides: TGCGCCAGCAGCTTGGCAGCAGTTAGCACAGATACGCAGTATTTT.

V and J are TRBV9 and TRBJ2-3, with D tentatively TRBD1 (5 bases). Germline V gene lookup returns CDR1 SGDLS and CDR2 YYNGEE. Between the trimmed V and J ends, which lost 3 bases and 6 bases, there was a span of 11 bases. CDR3 length: 13 residues. The CDR3 nucleotides read TGTGCCAGCAGCGGAGGATACAGGGATACGCAGTATTTT. It codes for CASSGGYRDTQYF.

Only a few counts were recorded for this clonotype. The rearrangement links TRBV5-6 to TRBJ2-1; D is undetermined. CDR1 and CDR2 from the germline V gene are SGHDT and YYEEEE. The CDR3 loop spans 15 amino acids. The V gene lost 7 bases and the J gene lost 4 bases, with 18 bases spanning the gap. CDR3 residues: CASFSRTLGYNEQFF. The DNA of the CDR3 is TGTGCCAGCTTTTCTCGGACGTTGGGATACAATGAGCAGTTCTTC.

This chain links TRBV24-1 with TRBJ2-2; perhaps TRBD1 as D (5 bases). Germline-derived CDR1 and CDR2 are KGHDR and SFDVKD. Trimming removed 3 bases from V and 6 bases from J, with 13 bases in between. The CDR3 length is 15 residues. CDR3 in amino acids: CATSDPLTAPGELFF. The CDR3 nucleotides read TGTGCCACCAGTGATCCTTTGACAGCGCCCGGGGAGCTGTTTTTT.

V usage is TRBV12-3 or TRBV12-4 and J usage is TRBJ2-3; 9 bases agree with TRBD2. The CDR3 is made up of 11 amino acids. J was trimmed by 14 bases and V by 6 bases; bases with no gene match: 6. The CDR3 DNA is TGTGCCAGCAGCCTAGCGGGAATTACGTATTTT. Its protein is CASSLAGITYF.

The gene calls are TRBV24-1 and TRBJ2-1; D unresolved. Per germline, CDR1 KGHDR and CDR2 SFDVKD. V shed 9 bases and J shed 0 bases, with 5 bases lying between them. CDR3 length equals 12 residues. CDR3 sequence reads: CATGSSYNEQFF. The CDR3 bases are TGTGCCACCGGTAGCTCCTACAATGAGCAGTTCTTC.

The rearrangement links TRBV7-2 to TRBJ2-1; D uncertain. The CDR3 has 18 residues. The V end lost 2 bases, the J end lost 9 bases, and 26 bases lay between the germline ends. CDR1 is SGHTA and CDR2 is FQGNSA in the germline V gene. This CDR3 reads CASSLFGMARVMSREQFF. For the CDR3, the DNA is TGTGCCAGCAGCTTATTTGGTATGGCTAGAGTTATGTCGCGTGAGCAGTTCTTC.

This chain joins TRBV29-1 and TRBJ2-5; maybe TRBD2 (6 bases). The germline gives CDR1 SQVTM, CDR2 ANQGSEA. V was cut by 1 base and J by 5 bases, with 17 bases left in between. CDR3 length: 15 residues. This CDR3 is CSVEGASPAGETQYF. The CDR3 nucleotides are TGCAGCGTTGAAGGGGCTAGCCCCGCGGGGGAGACCCAGTACTTC.

The genes are TRBV7-9 and TRBJ2-1; perhaps TRBD1 as D (5 bases). The V end was cut by 6 bases, the J end by 4 bases, with 16 bases between. CDR3 length: 15 amino acids. Germline loops: CDR1 SEHNR, CDR2 FQNEAQ (reference sequence). The CDR3 DNA reads as TGTGCCAGCAGTTCTCCGACAGTTAATTACAATGAGCAGTTCTTC. Translating it yields CASSSPTVNYNEQFF.